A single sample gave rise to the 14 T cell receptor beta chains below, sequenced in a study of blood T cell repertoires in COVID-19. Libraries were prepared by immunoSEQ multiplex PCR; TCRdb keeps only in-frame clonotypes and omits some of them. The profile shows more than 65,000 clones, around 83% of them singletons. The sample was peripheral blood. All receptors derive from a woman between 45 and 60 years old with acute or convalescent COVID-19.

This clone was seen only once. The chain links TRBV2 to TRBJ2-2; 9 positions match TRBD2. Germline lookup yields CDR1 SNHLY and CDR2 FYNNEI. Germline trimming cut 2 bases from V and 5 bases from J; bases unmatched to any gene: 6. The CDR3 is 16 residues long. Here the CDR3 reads CASSENGLARTGELFF. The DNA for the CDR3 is TGTGCCAGCAGTGAAAACGGACTAGCGAGGACCGGGGAGCTGTTTTTT. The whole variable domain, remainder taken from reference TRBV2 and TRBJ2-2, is EPEVTQTPSHQVTQMGQEVILRCVPISNHLYFYWYRQILGQKVEFLVSFYNNEISEKSEIFDDQFSVERPDGSNFTLKIRSTKLEDSAMYFCASSENGLARTGELFFGEGSRLTVL.

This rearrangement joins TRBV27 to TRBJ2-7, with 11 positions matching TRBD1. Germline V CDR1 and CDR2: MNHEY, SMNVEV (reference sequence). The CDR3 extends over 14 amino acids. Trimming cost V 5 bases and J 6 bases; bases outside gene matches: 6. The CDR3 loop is CASSTDRGRGEQYF. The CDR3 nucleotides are TGTGCCAGCAGTACGGACAGGGGGCGCGGCGAGCAGTACTTC.

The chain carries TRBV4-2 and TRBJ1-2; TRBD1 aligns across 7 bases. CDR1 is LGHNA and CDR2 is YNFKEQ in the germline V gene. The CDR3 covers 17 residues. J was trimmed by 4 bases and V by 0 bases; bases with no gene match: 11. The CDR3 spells CASSQESTGAQSYGYTF. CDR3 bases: TGTGCCAGCAGCCAAGAAAGTACAGGGGCGCAGTCCTATGGCTACACCTTC.

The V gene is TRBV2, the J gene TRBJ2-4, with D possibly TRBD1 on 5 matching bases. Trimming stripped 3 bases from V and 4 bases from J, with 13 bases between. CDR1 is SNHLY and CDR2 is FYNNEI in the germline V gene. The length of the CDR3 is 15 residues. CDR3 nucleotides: TGTGCCAGCAGTGACCGAGGACAAGGAAAAAACATTCAGTACTTC. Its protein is CASSDRGQGKNIQYF.

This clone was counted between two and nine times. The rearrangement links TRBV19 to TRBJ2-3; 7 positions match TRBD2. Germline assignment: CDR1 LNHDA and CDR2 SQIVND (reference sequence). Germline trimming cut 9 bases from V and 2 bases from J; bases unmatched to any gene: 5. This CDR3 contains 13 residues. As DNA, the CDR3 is TGTGCCAGAGAGTGGGACTACACAGATACGCAGTATTTT. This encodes CAREWDYTDTQYF.

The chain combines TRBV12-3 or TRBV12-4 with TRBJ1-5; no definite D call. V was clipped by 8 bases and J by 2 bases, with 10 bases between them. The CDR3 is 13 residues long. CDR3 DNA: TGTGCCAGCCATATTTCAGGCAATCAGCCCCAGCATTTT. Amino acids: CASHISGNQPQHF.

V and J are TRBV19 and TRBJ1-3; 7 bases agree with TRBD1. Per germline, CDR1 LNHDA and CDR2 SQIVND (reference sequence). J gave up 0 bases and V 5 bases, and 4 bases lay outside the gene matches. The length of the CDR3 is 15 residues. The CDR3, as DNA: TGTGCCAGTAGTGTCACAGGGGACTCTGGAAACACCATATATTTT. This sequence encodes CASSVTGDSGNTIYF.

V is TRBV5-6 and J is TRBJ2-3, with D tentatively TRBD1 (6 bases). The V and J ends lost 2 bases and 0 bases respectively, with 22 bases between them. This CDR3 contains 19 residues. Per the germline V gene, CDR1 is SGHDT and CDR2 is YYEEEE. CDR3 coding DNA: TGTGCCAGCAGCTTACGCTCCACCTCCTTCGGGACAAGCACAGATACGCAGTATTTT. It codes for CASSLRSTSFGTSTDTQYF.

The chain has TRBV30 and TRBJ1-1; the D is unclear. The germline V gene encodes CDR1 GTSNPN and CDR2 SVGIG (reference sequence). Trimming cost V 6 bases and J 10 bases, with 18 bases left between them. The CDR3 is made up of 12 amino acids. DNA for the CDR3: TGTGCCTGCCTGGGCGGGTATCGGGTAGCTTTCTTT. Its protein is CACLGGYRVAFF.

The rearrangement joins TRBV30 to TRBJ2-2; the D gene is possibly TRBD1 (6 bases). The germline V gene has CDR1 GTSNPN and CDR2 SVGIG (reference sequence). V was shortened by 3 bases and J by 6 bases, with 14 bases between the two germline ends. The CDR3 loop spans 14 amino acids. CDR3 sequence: CAWRGGHWAGELFF. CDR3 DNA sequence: TGTGCCTGGAGAGGGGGACATTGGGCCGGGGAGCTGTTTTTT.

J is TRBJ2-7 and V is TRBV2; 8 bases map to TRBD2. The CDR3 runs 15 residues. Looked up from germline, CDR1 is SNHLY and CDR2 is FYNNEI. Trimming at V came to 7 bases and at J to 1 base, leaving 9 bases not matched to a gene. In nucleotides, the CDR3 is TGTGCCAGCACAGCCGGCGGGAGGCCTTCCTACGAGCAGTACTTC. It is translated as CASTAGGRPSYEQYF.

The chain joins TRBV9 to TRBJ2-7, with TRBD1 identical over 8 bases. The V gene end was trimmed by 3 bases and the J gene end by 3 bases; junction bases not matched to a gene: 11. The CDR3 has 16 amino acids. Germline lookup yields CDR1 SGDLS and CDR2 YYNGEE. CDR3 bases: TGTGCCAGCAGCGCCAGGACAGGGCTCTCTCTCTACGAGCAGTACTTC. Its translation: CASSARTGLSLYEQYF.

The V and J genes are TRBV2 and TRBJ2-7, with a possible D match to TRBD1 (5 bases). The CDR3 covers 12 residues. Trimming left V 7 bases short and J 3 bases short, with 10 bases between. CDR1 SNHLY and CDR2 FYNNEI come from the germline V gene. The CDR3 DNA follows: TGTGCCAGCAAAGCACAGGTCTACGAGCAGTACTTC. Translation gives CASKAQVYEQYF.

Here the CDR3 DNA reads TGTGCCAGTAGCCGAGCGGAGCGCCCTATGTATACGCAGTATTTT. Translated, it gives CASSRAERPMYTQYF. The rearrangement joins TRBV19 to TRBJ2-3; possible D gene TRBD2, 5 bases. Germline loops: CDR1 LNHDA, CDR2 SQIVND (reference sequence). Trimming cost V 6 bases and J 7 bases, with 20 bases left between them. The CDR3 runs 15 residues.